This T cell receptor (beta chain) appears in the sequencing data of a study of PD-1 blockade in classical Hodgkin lymphoma. Whole-study results and caveats: Complete responders' diversity at baseline resembled that of newly diagnosed patients.

Germline V CDR1 and CDR2: SQVTM, ANQGSEA. The CDR3 extends over 13 amino acids. V was trimmed by 1 base and J by 4 bases, leaving 10 bases between them. Sequencing used immunoSEQ multiplex PCR; TCRdb keeps in-frame clones, though not all of them. This table has fewer than 55,000 clones, around 80% appearing once. The time point here: cycle 4 day 1 (C4D1), after 5 to 7 weeks of nivolumab. Brentuximab vedotin exposure varied, and every patient relapsed after autologous stem cell transplantation. Best response was recorded as complete response, partial response or progressive disease. The table lists this clone with a few counts. Its antigen is unidentified.

This specimen was peripheral blood mononuclear cells (PBMCs), taken before the fourth cycle of nivolumab. This TCR came from a human donor with classical Hodgkin lymphoma. The chain recombines TRBV29-1 with TRBJ1-1; no firm D call. As DNA, the CDR3 is TGCAGCGTTGAAGGACCAGTCAGCACTGAAGCTTTCTTT. It codes for CSVEGPVSTEAFF.